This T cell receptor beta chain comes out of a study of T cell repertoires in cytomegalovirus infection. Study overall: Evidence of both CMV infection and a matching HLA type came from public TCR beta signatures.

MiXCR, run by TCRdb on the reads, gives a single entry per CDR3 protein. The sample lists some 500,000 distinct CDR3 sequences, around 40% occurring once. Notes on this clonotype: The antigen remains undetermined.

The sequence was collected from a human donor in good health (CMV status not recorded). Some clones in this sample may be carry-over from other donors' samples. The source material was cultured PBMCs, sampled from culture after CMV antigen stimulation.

DNA for the CDR3: TGTGCCAGCAGTTCTGTGCTGAGGGGAACAGATACGCAGTATTTT. Protein product: CASSSVLRGTDTQYF. The chain combines TRBV27 with TRBJ2-3, with D possibly called TRBD1 or TRBD2 (5 bases each). Trimming removed 4 bases from V and 3 bases from J, with 14 bases in between. This CDR3 contains 15 residues. CDR1 and CDR2 (germline): MNHEY, SMNVEV (reference sequence).